This TCR beta chain is drawn from a study of blood T cell repertoires in COVID-19. Looking at the study overall: Samples of COVID-19 (acute and convalescent) were obtained from the United States, Italy and Spain. T cells, B-cell-depleted T cells, or PBMCs supplied cDNA or gDNA.

V was shortened by 2 bases and J by 4 bases, with 12 bases between the two germline ends. The CDR3 consists of 15 residues. Germline values: CDR1 SNHLY, CDR2 FYNNEI. As processed by the authors: Amplification from reference gene primers served as the basis for estimated nucleated cell counts. Some clones are missing from TCRdb's copy, which holds only in-frame ones; the method was immunoSEQ multiplex PCR. V and J calls and clone size are as listed in that table; D and trimming were resolved from the DNA. The table shows 150,000 to 200,000 clones, with about 86% occurring only once. Sequenced input: peripheral blood. This chain uses TRBV2 with TRBJ2-1; D not certain. The receptor's source is a human donor with acute or convalescent COVID-19. The donor label of this sample is uncertain. The DNA for the CDR3 is TGTGCCAGCAGTGAAATGGGCAGACCTTACAATGAGCAGTTCTTC. Translated, it gives CASSEMGRPYNEQFF.